This T cell receptor beta chain derives from a study of T cells in Graves' hyperthyroidism and ophthalmopathy. About the research overall: At the time of initial diagnosis and before any treatment, peripheral blood was collected.

This clonotype was counted at least ten times. In germline, CDR1 is KGHSH, CDR2 LQKENI. Trimming removed 5 bases from V and 1 base from J; junction bases left unmatched: 5. This CDR3 has 15 residues. Amplified TCR beta CDR3 regions derived from RNA transcripts. HTBI primers drove first-round RT-PCR of the TCR CDR3. From the multiplex PCR reads, TCRdb called clonotypes with MiXCR, one entry per CDR3 protein. The sample lists more than 300,000 distinct CDR3 sequences; roughly 15% were seen once. The sample comprised blood. The chain links TRBV18 to TRBJ2-3; 8 nucleotides agree with TRBD1. This TCR came from a woman aged 25 to 39 with Graves' ophthalmopathy. The CDR3: CASSAQTGGTDTQYF. The CDR3 bases are TGTGCCAGCTCAGCCCAGACAGGGGGCACAGATACGCAGTATTTT.